This T cell receptor (beta chain) is drawn from a study of CD8+ T cells in alopecia areata. The study, taken as a whole, reports: TCR sharing was clearer in mice than between patients, perhaps partly owing to patient HLA diversity. Clonality in lesional scalp, especially alopecia totalis/universalis, exceeded that of normal scalp. Scalp clonality and expanded CD8+ clones among the top 100 were significantly decreased by tofacitinib.

In each case, RNA was isolated and then reverse transcribed into cDNA as the sequencing template. This table comes from immunoSEQ multiplex PCR, and its TCRdb copy is limited to in-frame clones, with some not included. Among about 74,000 clones listed, 25% to 30% were seen once. Treatment specified: oral pan-JAK inhibitor, 5-10 mg twice daily. Alopecia areata patients provided lesional scalp punch biopsies and peripheral blood, both collected for the study. On this clone itself: The target antigen is unknown.

This CDR3 contains 13 residues. V lost 0 bases and J 1 base, leaving 6 bases between the germline ends. Germline CDR1 reads GTSNPN; CDR2 reads SVGIG (reference sequence). This clonotype originated in a human donor with alopecia areata. This chain uses TRBV30 with TRBJ1-1; D gene uncertain. The material sequenced was CD8+ T cells sorted from blood, taken at week 4, from a patient treated with tofacitinib. The CDR3 sequence is CAWSVRPNTEAFF. In nucleotides, the CDR3 is TGTGCCTGGAGTGTACGCCCGAACACTGAAGCTTTCTTT.